This paragraph reports one T cell receptor beta chain. These data belong to a study of T cell clonotyping in hematopoietic cell transplantation. Study at large: Cytoreduction preceded collection of pretransplant recipient samples.

The time point: recipient sample about 28 days before transplant, after cytoreduction. Measured with immunoSEQ multiplex PCR; TCRdb has only the in-frame clones, and not every one. The table lists tens of thousands of clones, 85% to 90% of them singletons. Germline CDR1 reads MNHNY; CDR2 reads SVGAGI (reference sequence). There are 15 residues in the CDR3. V was pared by 6 bases and J by 10 bases, with 22 bases between. This chain uses TRBV6-6 with TRBJ2-1; D is perhaps TRBD2 (6 bases). Sequencing used peripheral blood mononuclear cells, obtained before stem cell transplant. The receptor comes from a man in his sixties with biphenotypic leukemia. Some clones in this sample may be carry-over from other donors' samples. The CDR3 region has the DNA TGTGCCAGCAGCCGGACCGGGACTTCCTCTGGGGAGCAGTTCTTC. This codes for CASSRTGTSSGEQFF.